A selection of T cell receptor beta chains follows, all from one sample in a study of human T cells and chemical hapten exposure. Each CDR3 protein gets one entry after TCRdb re-called the RACE reads with MiXCR. This sample has some 44,000 distinct CDR3 sequences, with more than 8.5% found just once. This specimen consisted of whole blood, obtained in connection with sensitization to the hapten diphenylcyclopropenone (DPC). Receptors were obtained from a woman between 40 and 50 years old with alopecia areata. Some clones in this sample may be carry-over from other donors' samples. The conserved cysteine and the conserved F or W are not part of the CDR3 here. Fields, in order: CDR3 length, J gene, V gene, CDR3 protein.

cdr3_length: 9
j_call: TRBJ2-5
v_call: TRBV6-5
cdr3_aa: ASRAGQSQY

cdr3_length: 13
j_call: TRBJ2-3
v_call: TRBV4-2
cdr3_aa: ASSQGVTPADTQY

cdr3_length: 10
j_call: TRBJ1-1
v_call: TRBV3-1
cdr3_aa: ASSQLGTEAF

cdr3_length: 13
j_call: TRBJ2-5
v_call: TRBV5-1
cdr3_aa: ASSTEQGFGETQY

cdr3_length: 14
j_call: TRBJ2-1
v_call: TRBV7-2
cdr3_aa: ASSRFVASIYNEQF

cdr3_length: 12
j_call: TRBJ2-3
v_call: TRBV28
cdr3_aa: ASTDHTSTDTQY

cdr3_length: 12
j_call: TRBJ1-3
v_call: TRBV2
cdr3_aa: ASSERESGNTIY

cdr3_length: 11
j_call: TRBJ1-5
v_call: TRBV7-2
cdr3_aa: ASSRGVGQPQH

cdr3_length: 15
j_call: TRBJ1-6
v_call: TRBV12-3/TRBV12-4
cdr3_aa: ASSNQLSDSNNSPLH

cdr3_length: 14
j_call: TRBJ1-3
v_call: TRBV4-1
cdr3_aa: ASSTQQAPSGNTIY

cdr3_length: 13
j_call: TRBJ1-4
v_call: TRBV4-1
cdr3_aa: ASSQDRGVAEKLF

cdr3_length: 15
j_call: TRBJ1-6
v_call: TRBV7-2
cdr3_aa: ASSLGPGRGVDSPLH

cdr3_length: 14
j_call: TRBJ1-6
v_call: TRBV4-1
cdr3_aa: ASSQRRGTGDTPLH

cdr3_length: 9
j_call: TRBJ1-2
v_call: TRBV5-1
cdr3_aa: ASGTVYGYT

cdr3_length: 13
j_call: TRBJ2-1
v_call: TRBV29-1
cdr3_aa: SVENPSSGPNEQF

cdr3_length: 10
j_call: TRBJ2-7
v_call: TRBV6-2/TRBV6-3
cdr3_aa: ASSPESYEQY

cdr3_length: 14
j_call: TRBJ2-1
v_call: TRBV7-3
cdr3_aa: ASSLYSDPVLNEQF

cdr3_length: 11
j_call: TRBJ2-2
v_call: TRBV29-1
cdr3_aa: SVGDRVTGELF

cdr3_length: 13
j_call: TRBJ2-5
v_call: TRBV5-6
cdr3_aa: ASSLAGGAEETQY

cdr3_length: 12
j_call: TRBJ1-1
v_call: TRBV20-1
cdr3_aa: SARDRGAGTEAF

cdr3_length: 11
j_call: TRBJ2-5
v_call: TRBV2
cdr3_aa: ASSVLAEETQY

cdr3_length: 11
j_call: TRBJ2-7
v_call: TRBV7-2
cdr3_aa: ASSLNDGYEQY

cdr3_length: 13
j_call: TRBJ2-3
v_call: TRBV4-2
cdr3_aa: AISQETDNTDTQY

cdr3_length: 11
j_call: TRBJ1-2
v_call: TRBV5-1
cdr3_aa: ASSFEIDYGYT

cdr3_length: 13
j_call: TRBJ1-1
v_call: TRBV11-1
cdr3_aa: ASSLALPQGPEAF

cdr3_length: 13
j_call: TRBJ2-1
v_call: TRBV5-1
cdr3_aa: ASSSAGGSYNEQF

cdr3_length: 14
j_call: TRBJ2-7
v_call: TRBV5-7
cdr3_aa: ASSSTSGGPPREQY